This TCR beta chain was obtained from a study of T cell responses to AZD1222 COVID-19 vaccine listed by TCRdb under 2021. Notes on the research overall: AZD1222 recipients with second doses at about 4 weeks or about 12 weeks were pooled, because spike-specific TCR depth and breadth did not differ between schedules. TCR sequencing covered roughly 230 trial participants: around 210 given two doses of AZD1222 and approximately 26 given two doses of MenACWY control vaccine. Trial participants were enrolled by age into subgroups of 18-55, 56-69 and 70-plus years, and around 140, 26 and 57 TCR-sequenced participants, respectively, were included in these subgroups.

CDR1 and CDR2 (SGHDT, YYEEEE) derive from the germline V gene. V drops 0 bases and J drops 8 bases, leaving 11 bases in between. From the cysteine through the phenylalanine, the CDR3 covers 13 amino acids. Of all the DNA, just the CDR3 is kept, 39 bases in frame from base 1. This clone appeared a single time. Its recognized antigen is unknown. Base-call qualities are not available, and no considerably larger clone is one nucleotide away. The CDR3 regions of human TCRbeta chains were subjected to immunosequencing. On the study's bioinformatics: Repertoire TCRs were checked for matches against a reference library of SARS-CoV-2-specific TCRs that had been generated using the MIRA antigen-specificity platform. Breadth meant the fraction of unique TCRs that were SARS-CoV-2-associated, whereas depth meant the fraction of total T cells that were SARS-CoV-2-associated. Using the MIRA data, each spike-specific TCR was assigned both to the spike region to which the TCR was reactive and to a CD4 or CD8 class. Log10-transformed breadth and depth values were compared by one-way ANOVA with Sidak's multiple comparisons tests. As stored in TCRdb, this immuneACCESS dataset retains in-frame rearrangements with V and J assigned. A fraction of the clones does not appear; measured against another copy, unresolved V genes explain less than half of the discrepancy, and the remainder lacks a known reason. V and J calls and clone size are those listed in that table; D and trimming were worked out from the DNA. The sample table records approximately 110,000 clones; around 90% of these occur just once. Approximately 4.7% of the sample is in the top ten clones.

What the research found in general, with its limitations: Most participants were white British and females outnumbered males, and the authors suggested that clonal diversity may have been underestimated. Because no samples from the day 14 peak response were available, repertoires could be characterized only after the peak T cell response. The 56-69-year group was small, and its depth increase did not reach significance, likely because of low power. A significant rise in spike-specific TCR breadth and depth was observed after two AZD1222 doses relative to day 0 and relative to MenACWY recipients. CD4 TCRs associated with the vaccine covered the entire spike protein, and the dominant responses were in regions 160-218 and 743-854. Conclusions about previously exposed vaccinees are limited, since just 6 or 7 AZD1222 recipients were seropositive for SARS-CoV-2 at baseline. Reportedly, almost half of the unique spike-specific TCRs recognized epitopes lying outside the regions that are mutated in the B.1.351 and B.1.1.7 variants.

The intended sense of this specimen's time point label: baseline before first vaccination. The vaccinee samples were drawn from two UK trials, COV001 and COV002, one of which was a single-blind randomized controlled phase 2/3 trial testing AZD1222 (ChAdOx1 nCoV-19) in healthy adults. For TCRbeta chain sequencing, PBMC samples were collected from trial participants at day 0 and at day 28 after the second dose. The sequence is built from TRBV5-6 and TRBJ1-2; TRBD1 is perhaps the D gene, given 6 matching bases. This clonotype originated in an adult in good health. Sequences were derived from peripheral blood, sampled on day 0 of AZD1222 vaccination. The bases are TGTGCCAGCAGCTTGGGTACGGGGGCGGGCTACACCTTC. It translates as CASSLGTGAGYTF.